These 30 T cell receptor beta chains originate from one sample sequenced in a study of T cell responses to AZD1222 COVID-19 vaccine. The table came from immunoSEQ multiplex PCR; TCRdb's copy has only in-frame clones and leaves some out. The data hold 120,000 or so clones, with 85% to 95% observed a single time. The sample was peripheral blood, taken 28 days after the second AZD1222 dose. The receptor source for this set is an adult who received the AZD1222 COVID-19 vaccine.

This clone was detected only a few times. The rearrangement links TRBV16 to TRBJ1-5, with D possibly TRBD1 on 6 matching bases. The CDR3 is 15 amino acids. In germline, CDR1 is KGHSY, CDR2 FQNENV. V was shortened by 0 bases and J by 5 bases, with 11 bases between the two germline ends. DNA of the CDR3: TGTGCCAGCAGCCAATCTCAACAGGGCTATCAGCCCCAGCATTTT. Its protein product is CASSQSQQGYQPQHF.

The rearrangement links TRBV5-1 to TRBJ2-3; 13 nucleotides match TRBD2. CDR1 SGHRS and CDR2 YFSETQ come from the germline V gene. J was trimmed by 1 base and V by 3 bases; bases with no gene match: 5. The CDR3 is 17 residues long. CDR3 region: CASSSGLAGSGTDTQYF. The CDR3 coding sequence is TGCGCCAGCAGCTCGGGACTAGCGGGGTCTGGCACAGATACGCAGTATTTT.

The chain carries TRBV15 and TRBJ2-1; 9 bases agree with TRBD2. This CDR3 is 15 amino acids long. J was trimmed by 3 bases and V by 5 bases; bases with no gene match: 5. The germline V gene has CDR1 LNHNV and CDR2 YYDKDF (reference sequence). The CDR3 DNA sequence: TGTGCCACCAGCCCAACTAGCGGGCACTACAATGAGCAGTTCTTC. It encodes CATSPTSGHYNEQFF. The variable domain in full, completed from reference TRBV15 and TRBJ2-1, reads DAMVIQNPRYQVTQFGKPVTLSCSQTLNHNVMYWYQQKSSQAPKLLFHYYDKDFNNEADTPDNFQSRRPNTSFCFLDIRSPGLGDTAMYLCATSPTSGHYNEQFFGPGTRLTVL.

The rearrangement uses TRBV2 and TRBJ1-5; possible D gene TRBD1, 5 bases. V lost 6 bases, J lost 2 bases, and 14 bases lay in between. The CDR3 length is 15 residues. Germline CDR1 reads SNHLY; CDR2 reads FYNNEI. CDR3 sequence reads: CASRPEGEGNQPQHF. CDR3 coding DNA: TGTGCCAGCAGGCCTGAAGGGGAGGGCAATCAGCCCCAGCATTTT.

The chain carries TRBV28 and TRBJ1-2; 8 nucleotides align to TRBD1. V shed 7 bases, J shed 7 bases, and the junction held 14 bases outside the gene matches. This CDR3 has 15 residues. Germline CDR1 MDHEN, CDR2 SYDVKM. CDR3 nucleotide sequence: TGTGCCAGCACCACGACCTCTCCAGGGGGCGGTGGCTACACCTTC. Protein: CASTTTSPGGGGYTF.

The gene calls are TRBV6-2 or TRBV6-3 and TRBJ1-3, with 7 bases fitting TRBD1. V shed 2 bases, J shed 3 bases, and the junction held 4 bases outside the gene matches. CDR3 size: 15 residues. Per germline, CDR1 MNHEY and CDR2 SVGEGT. This chain's CDR3 is CASSYDGTDGNTIYF. In DNA, the CDR3 is TGTGCCAGCAGTTACGACGGGACAGATGGAAACACCATATATTTT.

This clone was seen only once. The CDR3 protein is CASSGWASSYTDTQYF. The CDR3 DNA follows: TGCGCCAGCAGCGGTTGGGCCTCCTCATACACAGATACGCAGTATTTT. The chain carries TRBV5-1 and TRBJ2-3, with unresolved D. V shed 4 bases and J shed 2 bases, with 17 bases lying between them. Germline V CDR1 and CDR2: SGHRS, YFSETQ. The CDR3 is made up of 16 amino acids.

The chain recombines TRBV15 with TRBJ1-4; D gene unclear. Germline CDR1 is LNHNV and CDR2 is YYDKDF (reference sequence). This CDR3 region has 13 residues. V lost 2 bases, J lost 7 bases, and 8 bases lay in between. This CDR3 reads CATSRSRPEKLFF. The DNA for the CDR3 is TGTGCCACCAGCAGATCCCGGCCTGAAAAACTGTTTTTT.

V gene TRBV9 combines with J gene TRBJ1-3, with a tentative D call TRBD1 (6 bases). V shed 6 bases and J shed 2 bases, with 18 bases lying between them. The CDR3 is 16 residues long. Germline CDR1 is SGDLS and CDR2 is YYNGEE. CDR3 sequence reads: CASTPDLGATGNTIYF. CDR3 nucleotides: TGTGCCAGCACCCCCGATTTGGGGGCAACTGGAAACACCATATATTTT.

The chain has TRBV4-1 and TRBJ1-2; D might be TRBD1 (5 bases). V gave up 1 base and J gave up 5 bases, with 17 bases separating them. Looked up from germline, CDR1 is MGHRA and CDR2 is YSYEKL. The CDR3 has 16 residues. The chain's CDR3 is CASSQGFGRGAYGYTF. In nucleotides, the CDR3 is TGCGCCAGCAGCCAAGGGTTCGGGAGGGGTGCTTATGGCTACACCTTC.

The J gene is TRBJ2-5, the V gene TRBV5-8; weak D call: TRBD1 (6 bases). CDR1 SGHTS and CDR2 YDEGEE come from the germline V gene. Trimming pared 5 bases from V and 4 bases from J, leaving 18 bases between. The CDR3 runs 15 residues. DNA for the CDR3: TGTGCCAGCAGTCCCGGAACACAGGGCGGAGAGACCCAGTACTTC. This gives the protein CASSPGTQGGETQYF.

The chain combines TRBV19 with TRBJ1-2; possible D gene TRBD1, 5 bases. The CDR3 loop spans 14 amino acids. V was cut by 5 bases and J by 8 bases, with 18 bases left in between. Germline-derived CDR1 and CDR2 are LNHDA and SQIVND (reference sequence). CDR3 loop: CASSPTGAFSGYTF. DNA for the CDR3: TGTGCCAGTAGTCCTACTGGGGCCTTTTCAGGCTACACCTTC.

This clone was seen more than once but under ten times. The chain uses TRBV6-2 or TRBV6-3 and TRBJ2-2, with D perhaps matching TRBD1 (6 bases). Germline V gene sequence: CDR1 MNHEY, CDR2 SVGEGT. Trimming removed 4 bases at V and 6 bases at J, with 18 bases between. CDR3 length equals 16 residues. The CDR3 bases are TGTGCCAGCAGTTCCCCCAGGGGCAGCGACCCCGGGGAGCTGTTTTTT. Its protein product is CASSSPRGSDPGELFF.

Comments on this clone: At one boundary the junction diverges from the germline segment, which might be a read error. V is TRBV11-1 and J is TRBJ2-1; weak D call: TRBD2 (6 bases). Per the germline V gene, CDR1 is SGHAT and CDR2 is FQDESV (reference sequence). CDR3 length equals 13 residues. The CDR3 DNA is TGTGCCAGCAGTTCCCTATCATGGGGCACGGGGGTCTTC. Translation gives CASSSLSWGTGVF.

The V call is TRBV25-1, the J call TRBJ1-2; D uncertain. Germline V gene sequence: CDR1 MGHDK, CDR2 SYGVNS. The ends were cut back, 2 bases at V and 0 bases at J, with 7 bases in the middle. The length of the CDR3 is 14 residues. The CDR3 nucleotides are TGTGCCAGCAGTGAACCCGGGACTAACTATGGCTACACCTTC. Translating gives CASSEPGTNYGYTF.

This rearrangement joins TRBV7-2 to TRBJ2-1, with TRBD2 matching 7 bases. V gave up 2 bases and J gave up 5 bases; unmatched junction bases: 6. This CDR3 is built from 15 residues. The V gene's germline CDR1 is SGHTA and CDR2 FQGNSA. The CDR3 loop is CASSLWASGNNEQFF. For the CDR3, the DNA is TGTGCCAGCAGCTTATGGGCTAGCGGTAACAATGAGCAGTTCTTC.

This chain connects TRBV28 to TRBJ2-3; TRBD2 agrees at 11 bases. V lost 8 bases, J lost 3 bases, and 7 bases stayed unmatched. CDR1 and CDR2 from the germline V gene are MDHEN and SYDVKM. The CDR3 contains 15 residues. The CDR3 protein is CASVETSGNTDTQYF. The DNA for the CDR3 is TGTGCCAGCGTGGAGACTAGCGGGAATACAGATACGCAGTATTTT.

V and J are TRBV6-1 and TRBJ1-5, with D unclear. In germline, CDR1 is MNHNS, CDR2 SASEGT. The CDR3 extends over 13 amino acids. Trimming took 3 bases from V and 7 from J, leaving 10 bases between them. The CDR3 reads CASSDITQQPQHF. The DNA for the CDR3 is TGTGCCAGCAGTGACATTACACAGCAGCCCCAGCATTTT.

Worth noting for this clone: One junction end disagrees with the germline gene, perhaps due to a read error. J is TRBJ2-7 and V is TRBV12-3 or TRBV12-4; D tentatively fits TRBD1 or TRBD2 (5 bases each). The CDR3 is made up of 12 amino acids. CDR3 in DNA: TGTGCCAGCAGTTTAGCGGCCGGGACCTTCAACTTC. Amino acid sequence: CASSLAAGTFNF.

The rearrangement joins TRBV6-1 to TRBJ2-7, with a weak D call TRBD1 (5 bases). Trimming pared 3 bases from V and 5 bases from J, leaving 17 bases between. CDR3 length equals 15 residues. CDR1 MNHNS and CDR2 SASEGT come from the germline V gene. CDR3 sequence: CASSDPRVKGHEQYF. CDR3 DNA: TGTGCCAGCAGTGACCCCAGGGTAAAGGGCCACGAGCAGTACTTC.

This chain links TRBV7-8 with TRBJ2-2, with 8 bases identical to TRBD2. The CDR3 is made up of 16 amino acids. The trim removed 3 bases at V and 1 base at J, leaving 4 bases unmatched. CDR1 is SGHVS, CDR2 FQNEAQ, per germline. The DNA of the CDR3 is TGTGCCAGCAGCTTCTTAGCGGGACGGAACACCGGGGAGCTGTTTTTT. It yields the protein CASSFLAGRNTGELFF.

The V call is TRBV7-6, the J call TRBJ2-5; the match to TRBD2 covers 10 bases. Germline V gene sequence: CDR1 SGHVS, CDR2 FNYEAQ. Trimming took 5 bases from V and 5 from J; bases not matched to a gene: 5. The CDR3 loop spans 14 amino acids. The CDR3: CASSQRGGQETQYF. In DNA form, the CDR3 reads TGTGCCAGCAGCCAGCGGGGGGGCCAGGAGACCCAGTACTTC.

The chain joins TRBV5-4 to TRBJ2-1; 7 nucleotides agree with TRBD2. Germline V gene sequence: CDR1 SGHNT, CDR2 YYREEE (reference sequence). This CDR3 contains 15 residues. Trimming cost V 3 bases and J 5 bases; bases outside gene matches: 8. Here the CDR3 DNA reads TGTGCCAGCAGCTGGATGGGGCTAGCGGACAATGAGCAGTTCTTC. Protein: CASSWMGLADNEQFF.

This clone was seen a single time. The chain joins TRBV13 to TRBJ1-1; no clear D gene. V dropped 3 bases and J dropped 1 base, with 9 bases sitting between them. This CDR3 comprises 14 residues. CDR1 PRHDT and CDR2 FYEKMQ come from the germline V gene (reference sequence). CDR3 DNA sequence: TGTGCCAGCAGCTTTACACTAGAGAACACTGAAGCTTTCTTT. Translation: CASSFTLENTEAFF.

V is TRBV12-3 or TRBV12-4 and J is TRBJ1-2; D may be TRBD1 (5 bases). The CDR3 runs to 13 residues. V dropped 5 bases and J dropped 8 bases, with 15 bases sitting between them. The CDR3 DNA is TGTGCCAGCAGTCGGTTTAGGGACCGCGGCTACACCTTC. Protein sequence: CASSRFRDRGYTF.

The chain has TRBV12-3 or TRBV12-4 and TRBJ1-2; D is perhaps TRBD1 (5 bases). The germline V and J ends were trimmed by 4 bases and 6 bases, with 12 bases remaining between them. This CDR3 has 13 residues. The CDR3 sequence: CASSSQRGDGYTF. CDR3 nucleotides: TGTGCCAGCAGTTCCCAACGGGGGGATGGCTACACCTTC.

The chain is built from TRBV29-1 and TRBJ2-3; 12 bases line up with TRBD2. Losses at the gene ends were 5 bases for V and 4 bases for J; bases not matched to a gene: 7. The length of the CDR3 is 15 residues. Germline CDR1 is SQVTM and CDR2 is ANQGSEA. The CDR3 DNA reads TGCAGCGTTCGTCTCCTAGCGGGAGGGGCAGATACGCAGTATTTT. This translates into CSVRLLAGGADTQYF.

This chain joins TRBV7-9 and TRBJ1-1, with D unresolved. Germline-derived CDR1 and CDR2 are SEHNR and FQNEAQ (reference sequence). Deletions cut 5 bases from V and 4 bases from J, with 8 bases between. CDR3 size: 12 residues. The CDR3 reads CASSLESTEAFF. The CDR3 nucleotides read TGTGCCAGCAGCCTCGAAAGCACTGAAGCTTTCTTT. Full variable domain (missing parts from reference TRBV7-9 and TRBJ1-1): DTGVSQNPRHKITKRGQNVTFRCDPISEHNRLYWYRQTLGQGPEFLTYFQNEAQLEKSRLLSDRFSAERPKGSFSTLEIQRTEQGDSAMYLCASSLESTEAFFGQGTRLTVV.

The V gene is TRBV4-3, the J gene TRBJ1-2; maybe TRBD1 (5 bases). This CDR3 spans 17 amino acids. With 0 bases removed from V and 4 bases from J, the gap between germline ends came to 18 bases. Looked up from germline, CDR1 is LGHNA and CDR2 is YSLEER. The CDR3 DNA reads as TGCGCCAGCAGCCAAGATGGGGCAACACACCTTCTCTATGGCTACACCTTC. It encodes CASSQDGATHLLYGYTF.

This sequence joins TRBV7-9 and TRBJ1-1, with unresolved D. V gave up 5 bases and J gave up 0 bases, with 19 bases separating them. The CDR3 is 17 residues long. Looked up from germline, CDR1 is SEHNR and CDR2 is FQNEAQ (reference sequence). CDR3 sequence (DNA): TGTGCCAGCAGCCCCTTGGCGGCAGCTGTAATGAACACTGAAGCTTTCTTT. Translated: CASSPLAAAVMNTEAFF.